This entry describes one T cell receptor beta chain. The target antigen is unknown. This entry comes from a study of memory CD4+ T cells and cytomegalovirus serostatus. As for the study in general: This sample comes from healthy Belgian adults, under 10 CMV seropositive, roughly 22 seronegative.

General observations from the study: Each of 67 CMV-associated TCRbeta sequences occurred in one to five individuals.

Germline CDR1 reads LNHDA; CDR2 reads SQIVND (reference sequence). The CDR3 extends over 14 amino acids. Trimming removed 8 bases from V and 6 bases from J, with 16 bases in between. The sort gate was single viable CD3+CD4+CD8-CD45RO+ cells for memory CD4+ T cells. CMV serostatus came from serum IgG against pp150, pp28, p38, p52. Total CD4+ T cells were enriched by CD4 positive selection. The assay was immunoSEQ multiplex PCR, and TCRdb's table has in-frame clones only and misses some. Of fewer than 50,000 clones detected, 70% to 85% appear once; the ten largest clones hold about 5.8%. This TCR came from an adult in good health and CMV-seropositive. This chain uses TRBV19 with TRBJ1-4; a weak D match, TRBD1 (6 bases). The material sequenced was memory CD4+ T cells from blood. The CDR3, as DNA: TGTGCCAGTGGAGCGGACAGAAGGGATGAAAAACTGTTTTTT. This encodes CASGADRRDEKLFF.